This T cell receptor beta chain originates from a study of blood T cells in healthy people across ages. Study-wide findings and caveats: Donor CMV infection status was unknown, possibly confounding age-related changes in expanded clonotypes.

Through a sample-barcoded 5' primer and a J-beta primer mix, a second PCR was run for roughly 6 to 12 cycles. TCRdb fed the 5' RACE reads into MiXCR, producing one record per CDR3 protein. Among hundreds of thousands of distinct CDR3 sequences listed, over 20% were seen once. The length of the CDR3 is 13 residues. Germline assignment: CDR1 SGHTA and CDR2 FQGNSA. Germline trimming cut 6 bases from V and 8 bases from J; bases unmatched to any gene: 8. This clonotype showed up just a few times. Antigen specificity is unknown. This TCR came from a man between 70 and 80 years old in good health. The genes are TRBV7-2 and TRBJ1-2, with TRBD1 identical over 8 bases. Sequenced: blood. Here the CDR3 DNA reads TGTGCCAGCAGTTCGACAGGGGCTTTCGGCTACACCTTC. Protein sequence: CASSSTGAFGYTF. The variable domain in full, completed from reference TRBV7-2 and TRBJ1-2, reads GAGVSQSPSNKVTEKGKDVELRCDPISGHTALYWYRQSLGQGLEFLIYFQGNSAPDKSGLPSDRFSAERTGGSVSTLTIQRTQQEDSAVYLCASSSTGAFGYTFGSGTRLTVV.